The 28 T cell receptor beta chains given below trace back to one sample, sequenced in a study of blood T cells in healthy people across ages. PCR was performed a second time for about 7 to 11 cycles using a sample-barcoded 5' primer and a J-beta primer mix. Each CDR3 protein is one row after TCRdb ran MiXCR on the 5' RACE reads. This sample has around 990,000 distinct CDR3 sequences, with 35% to 45% found just once. Sequences were obtained from blood. These receptor sequences come from a man aged 18 to 35 in good health.

Regarding this clonotype: The CDR3 does not close with the conserved phenylalanine or tryptophan, likely indicating a read error. This chain uses TRBV11-2 with TRBJ2-3, with 14 nucleotides matching TRBD2. After removal of 5 bases from V and 5 bases from J, the junction contained 6 bases not matched to a gene. Germline CDR1 and CDR2: SGHAT and FQNNGV. This CDR3 spans 16 amino acids. In DNA form, the CDR3 reads TGTGCCAGCAGCCCGACTAGCGGGGGGGCTTTAGATACGCAGTATTTG. Its protein is CASSPTSGGALDTQYL.

This rearrangement joins TRBV10-3 to TRBJ1-1; D is perhaps TRBD1 (6 bases). The length of the CDR3 is 16 residues. Trimming removed 3 bases from V and 0 bases from J, with 14 bases in between. Germline V gives CDR1 ENHRY, CDR2 SYGVKD. For the CDR3, the DNA is TGTGCCATCAGTGAAACAGGGAGAGGGCTGAACACTGAAGCTTTCTTT. This sequence encodes CAISETGRGLNTEAFF.

This clonotype was recorded a few times. The V gene is TRBV6-5, the J gene TRBJ2-7; 8 bases are shared with TRBD1. Losses at the gene ends were 6 bases for V and 3 bases for J; bases not matched to a gene: 7. Per the germline V gene, CDR1 is MNHEY and CDR2 is SVGAGI. This CDR3 is built from 14 residues. The CDR3 protein is CASRPTGGSYEQYF. The CDR3 bases are TGTGCCAGCAGACCTACAGGGGGAAGCTACGAGCAGTACTTC.

This chain connects TRBV12-3 or TRBV12-4 to TRBJ2-7; 7 bases are shared with TRBD2. The length of the CDR3 is 13 residues. V was clipped by 5 bases and J by 4 bases; unmatched bases: 5. CDR3 in amino acids: CASSRDYQYEQYF. Here the CDR3 DNA reads TGTGCCAGCAGTCGGGACTATCAATACGAGCAGTACTTC.

The rearrangement joins TRBV12-3 or TRBV12-4 to TRBJ2-5; no definite D call. Trimming stripped 9 bases from V and 6 bases from J, with 14 bases between. CDR3 length: 12 residues. CDR3 in DNA: TGTGCCAGTAGTCTAGGGTCGAAGACCCAGTACTTC. Encoded protein: CASSLGSKTQYF.

The V gene is TRBV4-1, the J gene TRBJ1-2, with D possibly TRBD1 on 6 matching bases. The germline V and J ends were trimmed by 1 base and 8 bases, with 11 bases remaining between them. CDR1 is MGHRA and CDR2 is YSYEKL in the germline V gene. The CDR3 is made up of 13 amino acids. CDR3 bases: TGCGCCAGCAGCCAAGGCCCAGGGGTGGGCTACACCTTC. It specifies CASSQGPGVGYTF.

The CDR3, as DNA: TGCAGTGCTAGAGATCCGGGGAGAACGTTTGAAGCTTTCTTT. The encoded protein is CSARDPGRTFEAFF. The chain combines TRBV20-1 with TRBJ1-1, with D uncertain. The CDR3 length is 14 residues. CDR1 and CDR2 (germline): DFQATT, SNEGSKA (reference sequence). Between the trimmed V and J ends, which lost 0 bases and 7 bases, there was a span of 15 bases.

This clonotype turned up a few times. Its ends do not fully match the called genes, so a read error is possible. V usage is TRBV5-5 and J usage is TRBJ2-5; 7 bases agree with TRBD2. This CDR3 spans 15 amino acids. Germline CDR1 is SGHKS and CDR2 is YYEKEE (reference sequence). This CDR3 reads CASSRPRGDQETQYF. CDR3 nucleotides: TGTGCCAGCAGCCGCCCTCGGGGGGACCAGGAGACCCAGTACTTC.

The chain uses TRBV7-2 and TRBJ1-1; no clear D. The germline V gene encodes CDR1 SGHTA and CDR2 FQGNSA. This CDR3 comprises 14 residues. Trimming shortened V by 5 bases and J by 4 bases, and 14 bases separated the two germline ends. The CDR3, as DNA: TGTGCCAGCAGCGCCAACAGATTTATCACTGAAGCTTTCTTT. Translating it yields CASSANRFITEAFF.

This chain connects TRBV9 to TRBJ2-6; D is undetermined. Trimming cost V 6 bases and J 0 bases, with 4 bases left between them. Germline CDR1 and CDR2: SGDLS and YYNGEE. This CDR3 has 13 amino acids. The CDR3: CASTNSGANVLTF. In nucleotides, the CDR3 is TGTGCCAGCACCAACTCTGGGGCCAACGTCCTGACTTTC.

V gene TRBV6-5 combines with J gene TRBJ2-4; perhaps TRBD2 as D (6 bases). Trimming stripped 5 bases from V and 8 bases from J, with 19 bases between. This CDR3 is 15 amino acids long. The germline V gene encodes CDR1 MNHEY and CDR2 SVGAGI. The CDR3 is CASSLTRTGEDIQYF. Here the CDR3 DNA reads TGTGCCAGCAGTCTTACCAGGACGGGGGAGGACATTCAGTACTTC.

V is TRBV4-3 and J is TRBJ2-2; a weak D match, TRBD2 (6 bases). The CDR3 is 15 amino acids. CDR1 is LGHNA, CDR2 YSLEER, per germline. Trimming stripped 1 base from V and 3 bases from J, with 9 bases between. The CDR3 reads CASSQGGDDTGELFF. The CDR3 coding sequence is TGCGCCAGCAGCCAAGGGGGGGATGACACCGGGGAGCTGTTTTTT.

This rearrangement joins TRBV20-1 to TRBJ1-4, with 8 bases identical to TRBD1. J gave up 8 bases and V 0 bases, and 8 bases lay outside the gene matches. The CDR3 has 15 residues. CDR1 is DFQATT and CDR2 is SNEGSKA in the germline V gene (reference sequence). This CDR3 reads CSARDLDRAREKLFF. In DNA form, the CDR3 reads TGCAGTGCTAGAGACCTGGACAGGGCTCGGGAAAAACTGTTTTTT.

This chain uses TRBV9 with TRBJ2-3; 7 bases agree with TRBD2. The germline CDR1 and CDR2 sequences are SGDLS and YYNGEE. V lost 0 bases and J lost 1; bases outside the gene matches: 5. This CDR3 region has 16 residues. The CDR3 DNA follows: TGTGCCAGCAGCGTAGAGTGGGCGGGGGGCACAGATACGCAGTATTTT. It specifies CASSVEWAGGTDTQYF.

This rearrangement joins TRBV20-1 to TRBJ2-4; 7 nucleotides line up with TRBD1. The DNA end is more similar to TRBJ2-5, so the J call may be wrong. The CDR3 runs to 13 residues. CDR1 is DFQATT, CDR2 SNEGSKA, per germline (reference sequence). In DNA, the CDR3 is TGCAGTGCTAGAGTAGGGGGCGCGGAGACCCAGTACTTC. It translates to CSARVGGAETQYF.

Worth noting for this clonotype: At one end, the junction sequence differs from germline, possibly due to a read error. The CDR3 sequence: CACSYSSGASYEQYF. Written as DNA, the CDR3 is TGTGCCTGCAGTTATAGTAGCGGGGCATCCTACGAGCAGTACTTC. The rearrangement uses TRBV6-5 and TRBJ2-7, with 8 bases lining up with TRBD2. This CDR3 is built from 15 residues. Per the germline V gene, CDR1 is MNHEY and CDR2 is SVGAGI.

This chain connects TRBV28 to TRBJ1-5, with a tentative D call TRBD1 (5 bases). Germline V gives CDR1 MDHEN, CDR2 SYDVKM. Trimming stripped 6 bases from V and 5 bases from J, with 20 bases between. The CDR3 totals 16 residues. The CDR3 DNA sequence: TGTGCCAGCAGCAGTAGAGGCGGGGCACAATATCAGCCCCAGCATTTT. Translation gives CASSSRGGAQYQPQHF.

The rearrangement uses TRBV9 and TRBJ2-2, with D tentatively TRBD1 (5 bases). Deletions cut 4 bases from V and 1 base from J, with 11 bases between. The CDR3 runs 15 residues. Germline lookup yields CDR1 SGDLS and CDR2 YYNGEE. The chain's CDR3 is CASSIQGVNTGELFF. DNA of the CDR3: TGTGCCAGCAGCATACAAGGGGTGAACACCGGGGAGCTGTTTTTT.

The CDR3 region has the DNA TGTGCCAGCAGTTCGGGACTAGCGGGGGGGCATTCCTACAATGAGCAGTTCTTC. Translated: CASSSGLAGGHSYNEQFF. V usage is TRBV12-3 or TRBV12-4 and J usage is TRBJ2-1; 16 bases match TRBD2. J gave up 1 base and V 4 bases, and 4 bases lay outside the gene matches. This CDR3 has 18 residues.

The chain carries TRBV20-1 and TRBJ2-4; D possibly matches TRBD1 or TRBD2 (5 bases each). The V and J ends lost 1 base and 4 bases respectively, with 14 bases between them. The length of the CDR3 is 15 residues. Germline V gives CDR1 DFQATT, CDR2 SNEGSKA (reference sequence). The CDR3: CSARAVPWGKNIQYF. The CDR3 DNA reads TGCAGTGCTAGAGCGGTACCATGGGGGAAAAACATTCAGTACTTC.

CDR3 nucleotides: TGCGCCAGCAGCCGAATCTGGGGGCAGGGGGGGAATCAGCCCCAGCATTTT. Translated, it gives CASSRIWGQGGNQPQHF. This chain joins TRBV4-1 and TRBJ1-5, with 7 bases lining up with TRBD1. The length of the CDR3 is 17 residues. Germline V gene data show CDR1 as MGHRA and CDR2 as YSYEKL. Germline trimming cut 4 bases from V and 4 bases from J; bases unmatched to any gene: 13.

This clonotype was found many times. The chain has TRBV25-1 and TRBJ1-2; no clear D. The length of the CDR3 is 16 residues. CDR1 is MGHDK, CDR2 SYGVNS, per germline. Trimming stripped 1 base from V and 4 bases from J, with 16 bases between. CDR3 residues: CASSEFGAVNVYGYTF. The CDR3 nucleotides read TGTGCCAGCAGTGAATTCGGCGCAGTAAATGTCTATGGCTACACCTTC.

V is TRBV24-1 and J is TRBJ2-3; TRBD1 matches 7 bases. The CDR3 contains 16 residues. V was clipped by 3 bases and J by 2 bases; unmatched bases: 7. Germline values: CDR1 KGHDR, CDR2 SFDVKD. CDR3 in DNA: TGTGCCACCAGTGATCTTCCGGGACAGAACACAGATACGCAGTATTTT. Amino acid sequence: CATSDLPGQNTDTQYF.

This clonotype has more than one count but fewer than ten. The genes are TRBV12-3 or TRBV12-4 and TRBJ1-2; perhaps TRBD1 as D (5 bases). There are 16 residues in the CDR3. V lost 5 bases, J lost 1 base, and 17 bases lay in between. The CDR3 sequence: CASSEVDRALNYGYTF. The CDR3 region has the DNA TGTGCCAGCAGTGAGGTAGACAGAGCCCTTAACTATGGCTACACCTTC.

This clonotype was found a few times. The chain carries TRBV12-3 or TRBV12-4 and TRBJ2-7, with 9 bases identical to TRBD1. The V segment lost 7 bases and the J segment 3 bases; nucleotides outside the gene matches: 4. The CDR3 loop spans 13 amino acids. In DNA, the CDR3 is TGTGCCAGCACCAACAGGGGGCTCTACGAGCAGTACTTC. This gives the protein CASTNRGLYEQYF.

A single count supports this clonotype. The V call is TRBV27, the J call TRBJ1-2; 7 bases match TRBD1. The trim removed 10 bases at V and 4 bases at J, leaving 12 bases unmatched. CDR1 MNHEY and CDR2 SMNVEV come from the germline V gene (reference sequence). This CDR3 has 14 amino acids. This chain's CDR3 is CATRGGAYVYGYTF. CDR3 DNA sequence: TGTGCCACCCGAGGGGGCGCATATGTCTATGGCTACACCTTC.

This clonotype was seen more than once but under ten times. The chain is built from TRBV29-1 and TRBJ1-5; D might be TRBD1 (6 bases). Germline CDR1 reads SQVTM; CDR2 reads ANQGSEA. Deletions cut 6 bases from V and 5 bases from J, with 17 bases between. The CDR3 loop spans 14 amino acids. The CDR3 loop is CSVVDGTPDQPQHF. In DNA, the CDR3 is TGCAGCGTCGTCGATGGGACACCTGATCAGCCCCAGCATTTT.

With respect to this clonotype: One end of the junction does not line up with germline, which may come from a read error. The gene calls are TRBV12-3 or TRBV12-4 and TRBJ1-1; 8 bases are a match to TRBD1. The CDR3 totals 14 residues. DNA for the CDR3: TGTGCCAGCAGTTGGATGGACAGGGACACTGTAGCTTTCTTT. Translation gives CASSWMDRDTVAFF.